Following are 19 T cell receptor beta chains from one sample sequenced in a study of cytomegalovirus exposure and HLA in healthy donors (dated by TCRdb to about 2017). Libraries were prepared through the immunoSEQ multiplex PCR assay. TCRdb re-hosts the immuneACCESS table, in-frame sequences only. Its copies lack some clones; in the studies checked, an unresolved V gene accounts for under half of them, and the cause for the rest is not known. Here the sample has about 150,000 clones; 86% occur a single time. Together, the top ten hold approximately 2% of the sample. Sequencing was carried out using PBMCs. These receptors were obtained from a human donor in good health.

CDR3 residues: CASSVGLRGTEAFF. For the CDR3, the DNA is TGTGCCAGCAGCGTAGGGTTAAGGGGCACTGAAGCTTTCTTT. J is TRBJ1-1 and V is TRBV9; D is perhaps TRBD1 (5 bases). V lost 0 bases, J lost 4 bases, and 10 bases lay in between. The germline V gene has CDR1 SGDLS and CDR2 YYNGEE. CDR3 length: 14 residues.

The rearrangement joins TRBV5-4 to TRBJ1-3; the D is unclear. Germline-derived CDR1 and CDR2 are SGHNT and YYREEE (reference sequence). This CDR3 region has 18 residues. V shed 2 bases and J shed 0 bases, with 18 bases lying between them. The CDR3 region is CASSFELSGGPSGNTIYF. DNA of the CDR3: TGTGCCAGCAGCTTCGAATTGTCCGGCGGCCCCTCTGGAAACACCATATATTTT.

The chain employs TRBV9 and TRBJ2-1, with a weak D call TRBD1 (6 bases). The CDR3 length is 15 residues. V was trimmed by 0 bases and J by 1 base, leaving 8 bases between them. The V gene's germline CDR1 is SGDLS and CDR2 YYNGEE. Here the CDR3 DNA reads TGTGCCAGCAGCGTAGAGGGACAATCCTACAATGAGCAGTTCTTC. Its translation: CASSVEGQSYNEQFF.

This clone was counted only a few times. The chain joins TRBV5-6 to TRBJ1-2; a possible D gene is TRBD1 (5 bases). The germline V gene has CDR1 SGHDT and CDR2 YYEEEE. This CDR3 contains 15 residues. Trimming pared 6 bases from V and 3 bases from J, leaving 18 bases between. The DNA of the CDR3 is TGTGCCAGCATCCGGGGAGGCACAGGAGACTATGGCTACACCTTC. Protein sequence: CASIRGGTGDYGYTF.

The J gene is TRBJ2-5, the V gene TRBV9; TRBD2 matches at 16 bases. V lost 3 bases and J lost 0; bases outside the gene matches: 8. The CDR3 loop spans 19 amino acids. In germline, CDR1 is SGDLS, CDR2 YYNGEE. In DNA form, the CDR3 reads TGTGCCAGCAGCGCTAGCCCGGGACTAGCGGGGGGGTACCAAGAGACCCAGTACTTC. This encodes CASSASPGLAGGYQETQYF.

The rearrangement joins TRBV28 to TRBJ1-2; D is ambiguous. The CDR3 totals 13 residues. V lost 1 base and J 7 bases, leaving 10 bases between the germline ends. Germline CDR1 reads MDHEN; CDR2 reads SYDVKM. CDR3 bases: TGTGCCAGCAGTTTATCGGGTTTGTTTGGCTACACCTTC. Encoded protein: CASSLSGLFGYTF.

The rearrangement joins TRBV5-1 to TRBJ1-4; 8 positions agree with TRBD1. The CDR3 loop spans 16 amino acids. Germline V gene data show CDR1 as SGHRS and CDR2 as YFSETQ. V lost 0 bases and J lost 4; bases outside the gene matches: 5. CDR3 residues: CASSLGRGPGNEKLFF. In DNA form, the CDR3 reads TGCGCCAGCAGCTTGGGCAGGGGGCCCGGTAATGAAAAACTGTTTTTT.

The V call is TRBV6-5, the J call TRBJ1-2; 10 bases align to TRBD1. Germline lookup yields CDR1 MNHEY and CDR2 SVGAGI. V lost 2 bases to trimming and J lost 8 bases; unmatched junction nucleotides: 11. CDR3 length: 16 amino acids. The CDR3 region has the DNA TGTGCCAGCAGTTACCTGACAGGGGGCGGTTTGAGGGGCTACACCTTC. This encodes CASSYLTGGGLRGYTF.

V usage is TRBV19 and J usage is TRBJ2-7, with TRBD1 matching over 9 bases. The germline CDR1 and CDR2 sequences are LNHDA and SQIVND (reference sequence). The CDR3 contains 13 residues. J was trimmed by 4 bases and V by 3 bases; bases with no gene match: 1. CDR3 sequence: CASSMGQGYEQYF. The CDR3 DNA reads TGTGCCAGTAGTATGGGACAGGGTTACGAGCAGTACTTC.

The chain recombines TRBV5-6 with TRBJ2-7; D possibly corresponds to TRBD1 (6 bases). Germline V gene lookup returns CDR1 SGHDT and CDR2 YYEEEE. V was trimmed by 3 bases and J by 4 bases, leaving 17 bases between them. The CDR3 totals 15 residues. CDR3 nucleotides: TGTGCCAGCAGCTGGAGTCGGGACACCCCTTACGAGCAGTACTTC. Protein product: CASSWSRDTPYEQYF.

This clone was seen once. V gene TRBV7-2 combines with J gene TRBJ1-1; D is perhaps TRBD1 (6 bases). V shed 5 bases and J shed 1 base, with 17 bases lying between them. The CDR3 totals 16 residues. Germline V lookup: CDR1 SGHTA, CDR2 FQGNSA. DNA of the CDR3: TGTGCCAGCAGCCTATTACAGGGTCTGGCGAACACTGAAGCTTTCTTT. It specifies CASSLLQGLANTEAFF.

This chain joins TRBV10-1 and TRBJ2-1, with 12 bases identical to TRBD2. V was clipped by 5 bases and J by 9 bases; unmatched bases: 11. Germline CDR1 WNHNN, CDR2 SYGVQD (reference sequence). The CDR3 spans 16 residues. The CDR3 reads CASSMGPGLAGSEQFF. The CDR3 coding sequence is TGCGCCAGCAGTATGGGCCCGGGACTAGCGGGCAGTGAGCAGTTCTTC.

To note about this clone: One end of the junction does not line up with germline, which may come from a read error. The V and J genes are TRBV6-1 and TRBJ2-4; TRBD1 agrees at 9 bases. CDR1 MNHNS and CDR2 SASEGT come from the germline V gene. This CDR3 spans 15 amino acids. This CDR3 reads CASREAGTGKNIQYF. The DNA of the CDR3 is TGTGCCAGCAGAGAAGCCGGGACAGGGAAAAACATTCAGTACTTC.

This chain connects TRBV18 to TRBJ1-1; 7 positions agree with TRBD1. The CDR3 is 15 amino acids. Germline assignment: CDR1 KGHSH and CDR2 LQKENI. Trimming at V came to 3 bases and at J to 3 bases, leaving 7 bases not matched to a gene. Here the CDR3 DNA reads TGTGCCAGCTCACCCAATACCGGGACAGACACTGAAGCTTTCTTT. Translation gives CASSPNTGTDTEAFF.

The rearrangement links TRBV5-1 to TRBJ1-1; no clear D gene. Germline CDR1 reads SGHRS; CDR2 reads YFSETQ. V was cut by 0 bases and J by 0 bases, with 6 bases left in between. The CDR3 spans 14 residues. In DNA, the CDR3 is TGCGCCAGCAGCTTGGCCAGTTTGAACACTGAAGCTTTCTTT. This encodes CASSLASLNTEAFF.

This rearrangement joins TRBV15 to TRBJ2-3, with TRBD2 matching over 9 bases. V shed 4 bases, J shed 5 bases, and the junction held 1 base outside the gene matches. Germline CDR1 is LNHNV and CDR2 is YYDKDF (reference sequence). The length of the CDR3 is 13 residues. The CDR3: CATSNSGGDTQYF. The CDR3 coding sequence is TGTGCCACCAGCAATAGCGGGGGAGATACGCAGTATTTT.

This chain uses TRBV11-2 with TRBJ2-5; weak D call: TRBD2 (5 bases). This CDR3 spans 14 amino acids. V lost 5 bases and J 0 bases, leaving 10 bases between the germline ends. Germline V gene sequence: CDR1 SGHAT, CDR2 FQNNGV. This CDR3 reads CASSAGGHQETQYF. The CDR3 DNA is TGTGCCAGCAGCGCAGGAGGCCACCAAGAGACCCAGTACTTC.

This chain joins TRBV7-2 and TRBJ2-6, with 7 bases lining up with TRBD1. With V trimmed by 0 bases and J by 10 bases, 6 bases remained unmatched. The germline gives CDR1 SGHTA, CDR2 FQGNSA. This CDR3 spans 15 amino acids. Here the CDR3 DNA reads TGTGCCAGCAGCTTAGCGGGCAGGGGGAGAAACGTCCTGACTTTC. It yields the protein CASSLAGRGRNVLTF.

As DNA, the CDR3 is TGTGCCAGCAGCGTGGGCCGCAGGGGGAAAGGCGCCGAGCAGTACTTC. Its protein is CASSVGRRGKGAEQYF. The rearrangement joins TRBV5-4 to TRBJ2-7; 7 positions match TRBD1. The CDR3 totals 16 residues. Germline V lookup: CDR1 SGHNT, CDR2 YYREEE (reference sequence). V was clipped by 4 bases and J by 6 bases; unmatched bases: 16.